This TCR beta chain is drawn from a study of T cell repertoires in cytomegalovirus infection. Across the whole study: Based on public TCR beta signatures, there were indications of CMV infection and of a matching HLA type.

Study-level findings and limits: Identification of carriers of CMV plus the relevant HLA was performed using cumulative public TCR beta family frequency. In two of eight donors, the top clonotype was HLA-C-restricted CMV-specific.

This CDR3 is built from 15 residues. Germline CDR1 is MDHEN and CDR2 is SYDVKM. The V end was cut by 6 bases, the J end by 6 bases, with 19 bases between. Comments on this clonotype: Antigen specificity is unknown.

TCRdb itself ran the reads through MiXCR, one entry per CDR3 protein. The table lists approximately 400,000 distinct CDR3 sequences, roughly 30% of them singletons. The chain links TRBV28 to TRBJ2-3, with D perhaps TRBD1 or TRBD2 (5 bases each). This receptor was identified in a human donor in good health (CMV status not recorded). Some clones in this sample may be carry-over from other donors' samples. The sample consisted of PBMCs. This chain's CDR3 is CASSPPGTTPDTQYF. The CDR3 bases are TGTGCCAGCAGCCCTCCCGGGACCACCCCGGATACGCAGTATTTT.